This T cell receptor beta chain was sequenced during a study of STAT5B mutations in CD4+ large granular lymphocyte leukemia. Per the authors' pipeline: Lowest detectable productive clonotype frequency was 2.59 x 10-5. Generated by immunoSEQ multiplex PCR, the TCRdb table keeps only in-frame clones and is missing some. V and J calls plus clone size are reproduced from that table; the DNA served to infer D and trimming. The sample comprises about 25,000 clones, around 81% of which are singletons, and 0.25% to 0.4% rests with the top ten. The sample holds a few counts of this clone. Antigen specificity is unknown. Study-level results: Less than 30% of private leukemic clonotypes occurred rarely in other patients' non-leukemic repertoires. Without putative leukemic clones, patient CD4-sorted repertoires remained more clonal than healthy CD4+ repertoires.

Buffy coats from healthy blood donors served as controls. Germline CDR1 is SGHRS and CDR2 is YFSETQ. Trimming cost V 3 bases and J 2 bases; bases outside gene matches: 9. The CDR3 has 16 residues. This chain uses TRBV5-1 with TRBJ1-1, with TRBD1 identical over 8 bases. The sequenced material came from CD4+ T cells from blood buffy coats. This TCR was sampled from a human donor in good health. CDR3 residues: CASSSGRDRYNTEAFF. CDR3 DNA: TGCGCCAGCAGCTCGGGAAGGGACAGGTATAACACTGAAGCTTTCTTT.